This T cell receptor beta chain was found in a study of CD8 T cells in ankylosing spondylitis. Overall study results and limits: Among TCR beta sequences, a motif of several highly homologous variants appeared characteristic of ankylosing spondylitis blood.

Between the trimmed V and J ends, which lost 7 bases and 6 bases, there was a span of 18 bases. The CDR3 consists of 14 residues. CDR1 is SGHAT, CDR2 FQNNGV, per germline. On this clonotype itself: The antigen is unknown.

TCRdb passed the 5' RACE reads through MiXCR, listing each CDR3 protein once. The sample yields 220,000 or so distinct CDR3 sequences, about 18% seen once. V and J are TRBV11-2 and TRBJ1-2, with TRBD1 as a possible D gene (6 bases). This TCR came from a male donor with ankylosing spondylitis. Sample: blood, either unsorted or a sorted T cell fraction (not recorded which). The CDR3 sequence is CASTTAPGDDGYTF. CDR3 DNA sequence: TGTGCCAGCACCACCGCCCCAGGGGATGATGGCTACACCTTC.